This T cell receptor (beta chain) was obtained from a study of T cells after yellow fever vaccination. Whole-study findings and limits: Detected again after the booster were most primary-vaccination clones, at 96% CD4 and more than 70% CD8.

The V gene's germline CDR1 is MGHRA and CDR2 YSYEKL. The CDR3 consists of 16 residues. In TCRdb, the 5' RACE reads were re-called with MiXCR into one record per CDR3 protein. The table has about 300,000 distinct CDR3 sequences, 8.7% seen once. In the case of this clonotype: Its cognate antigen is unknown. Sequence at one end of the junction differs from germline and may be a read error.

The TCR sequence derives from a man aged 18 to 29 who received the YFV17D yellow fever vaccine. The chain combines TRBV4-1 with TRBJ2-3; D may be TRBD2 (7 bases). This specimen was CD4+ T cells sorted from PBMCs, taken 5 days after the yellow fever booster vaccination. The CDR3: CASSQASGGRTDTRYF. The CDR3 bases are TGCGCCAGCAGCCAAGCTTCGGGGGGTAGGACAGATACGCGGTATTTT.